Given below is one TCR beta chain in context. Its specific antigen is unknown. No base-level quality is on record; no much larger clone is a single base apart. Trimming leaves V shorter by 0 bases and J shorter by 7 bases, with the junction holding 2 bases beyond the gene matches. The CDR1 and CDR2 encoded by the germline V gene are SGHDT and YYEEEE. The CDR3 starts with the cysteine, ends with the phenylalanine, and has 14 residues. Just the 42-base CDR3 DNA is kept, in frame starting at base 1. Libraries came from the immunoSEQ multiplex PCR assay. TCRdb re-hosts the immuneACCESS table, in-frame sequences only. Its copies lack some clones; in the studies checked, an unresolved V gene accounts for under half of them, and the cause for the rest is not known. In all, the sample holds 78,000 or so clones, and roughly nine tenths of those were seen once. In total, the top ten clones hold over 1.1% of the sample.

This entry comes from a study of T cell changes during pregnancy in multiple sclerosis (dated by TCRdb to about 2019). Broadly, across the study: In women with multiple sclerosis, the researchers looked at how the T cell repertoire shifted as pregnancy progressed.

The clonotype was recovered from a female donor with multiple sclerosis, enrolled in a pregnancy study. This specimen consisted of peripheral blood, obtained before pregnancy. This chain joins TRBV5-6 to TRBJ2-7, and 12 junction bases match TRBD2. The CDR3: CASSLGLAGVEQYF. The sequence in DNA is TGTGCCAGCAGCTTGGGACTAGCGGGGGTGGAGCAGTACTTC.